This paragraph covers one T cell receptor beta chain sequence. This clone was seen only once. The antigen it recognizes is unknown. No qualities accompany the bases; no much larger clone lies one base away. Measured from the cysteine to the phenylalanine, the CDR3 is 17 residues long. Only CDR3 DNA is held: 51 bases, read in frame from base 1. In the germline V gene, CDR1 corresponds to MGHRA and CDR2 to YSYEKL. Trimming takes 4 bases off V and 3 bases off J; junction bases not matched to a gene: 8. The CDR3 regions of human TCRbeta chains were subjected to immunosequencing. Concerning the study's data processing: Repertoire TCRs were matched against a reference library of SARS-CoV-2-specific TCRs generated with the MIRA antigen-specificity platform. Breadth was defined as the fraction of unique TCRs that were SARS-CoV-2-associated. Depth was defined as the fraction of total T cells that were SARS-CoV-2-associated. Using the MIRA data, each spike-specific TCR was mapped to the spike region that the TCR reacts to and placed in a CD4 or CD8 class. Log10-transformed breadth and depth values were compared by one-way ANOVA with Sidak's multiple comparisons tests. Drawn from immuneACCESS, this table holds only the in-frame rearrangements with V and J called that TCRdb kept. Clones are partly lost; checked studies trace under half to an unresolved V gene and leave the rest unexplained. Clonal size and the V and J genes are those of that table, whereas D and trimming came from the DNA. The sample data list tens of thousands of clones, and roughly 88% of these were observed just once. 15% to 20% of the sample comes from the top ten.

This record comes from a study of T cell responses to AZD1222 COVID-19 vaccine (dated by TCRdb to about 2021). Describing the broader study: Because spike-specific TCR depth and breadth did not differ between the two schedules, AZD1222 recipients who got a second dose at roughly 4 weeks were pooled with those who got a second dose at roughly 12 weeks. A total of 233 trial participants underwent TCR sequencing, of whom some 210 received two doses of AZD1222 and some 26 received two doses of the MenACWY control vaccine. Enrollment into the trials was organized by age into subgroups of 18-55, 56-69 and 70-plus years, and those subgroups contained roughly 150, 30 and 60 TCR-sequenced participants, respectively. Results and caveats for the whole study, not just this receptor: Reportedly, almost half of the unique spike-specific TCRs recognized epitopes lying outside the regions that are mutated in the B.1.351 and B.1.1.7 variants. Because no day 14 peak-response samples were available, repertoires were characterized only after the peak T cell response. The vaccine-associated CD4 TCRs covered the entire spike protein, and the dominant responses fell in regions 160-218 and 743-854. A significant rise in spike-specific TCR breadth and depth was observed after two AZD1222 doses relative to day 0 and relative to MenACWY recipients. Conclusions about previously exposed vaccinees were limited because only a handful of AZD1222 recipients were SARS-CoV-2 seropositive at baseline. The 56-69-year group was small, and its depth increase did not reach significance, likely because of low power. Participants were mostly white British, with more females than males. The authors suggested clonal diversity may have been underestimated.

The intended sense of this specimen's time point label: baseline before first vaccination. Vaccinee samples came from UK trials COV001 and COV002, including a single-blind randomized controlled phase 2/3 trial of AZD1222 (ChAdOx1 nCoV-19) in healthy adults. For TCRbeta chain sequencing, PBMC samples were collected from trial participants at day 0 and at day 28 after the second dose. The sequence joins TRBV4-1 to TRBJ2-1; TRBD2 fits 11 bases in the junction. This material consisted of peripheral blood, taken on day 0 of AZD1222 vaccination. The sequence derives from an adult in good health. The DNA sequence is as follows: TGCGCCAGCAGCCCGCTTAGCGGGAGGGCGGTCTACAATGAGCAGTTCTTC. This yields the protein CASSPLSGRAVYNEQFF.